This entry lists 19 T cell receptor beta chains sequenced from one sample in a study of blood T cells in healthy people across ages. Together with a sample-barcoded 5' primer, a J-beta primer mix was included in a second PCR lasting about 7 to 12 cycles. TCRdb re-analysed the 5' RACE reads in MiXCR, keeping a single row per CDR3 protein. The sample contains roughly 1,500,000 distinct CDR3 sequences, 42% of which appear only once. The sample comprised blood. Receptors originate from a woman aged 18 to 35 in good health.

This clonotype was picked up a small number of times. J is TRBJ2-1 and V is TRBV4-1, with 9 nucleotides matching TRBD1. CDR1 is MGHRA and CDR2 is YSYEKL in the germline V gene. The CDR3 runs 15 residues. V trimming: 3 bases; J trimming: 6 bases; junction bases outside the gene matches: 6. In DNA form, the CDR3 reads TGCGCCAGCAGCCAGGACAGGGGCGCGTTCAATGAGCAGTTCTTC. Translation: CASSQDRGAFNEQFF.

A few counts support this clonotype. The rearrangement links TRBV11-2 to TRBJ2-1; D perhaps matches TRBD2 (7 bases). Germline CDR1 reads SGHAT; CDR2 reads FQNNGV. Trimming took 5 bases from V and 7 from J, leaving 21 bases between them. This CDR3 is built from 16 residues. In DNA form, the CDR3 reads TGTGCCAGCAGCCGTAGTGGCGGGGGCCCTTGGAATGAGCAGTTCTTC. This codes for CASSRSGGGPWNEQFF.

This clonotype was seen a handful of times. This chain links TRBV20-1 with TRBJ2-1; the D gene is possibly TRBD2 (7 bases). CDR1 DFQATT and CDR2 SNEGSKA come from the germline V gene (reference sequence). Trimming stripped 6 bases from V and 6 bases from J, with 18 bases between. CDR3 size: 14 residues. The CDR3: CSAAWEGVVNEQFF. The CDR3 DNA sequence: TGCAGTGCCGCCTGGGAGGGGGTGGTCAATGAGCAGTTCTTC.

This clonotype was recorded only once. The chain employs TRBV28 and TRBJ2-5; D is ambiguous. Germline V gene data show CDR1 as MDHEN and CDR2 as SYDVKM. The CDR3 consists of 13 residues. V lost 7 bases and J lost 3, with 12 bases in between. CDR3 region: CASIFPPKETQYF. The CDR3 bases are TGTGCCAGCATTTTTCCCCCGAAAGAGACCCAGTACTTC.

In its sample, this clonotype was seen a few times. The V and J genes are TRBV2 and TRBJ2-7, with 7 bases aligning to TRBD2. The trim removed 7 bases at V and 7 bases at J, leaving 7 bases unmatched. The CDR3 is 12 residues long. From germline, CDR1 is SNHLY and CDR2 FYNNEI. The CDR3 reads CASMTSLQEQYF. In nucleotides, the CDR3 is TGTGCCAGCATGACTAGCCTGCAGGAGCAGTACTTC. The full variable domain, its missing parts supplied by reference TRBV2 and TRBJ2-7, is EPEVTQTPSHQVTQMGQEVILRCVPISNHLYFYWYRQILGQKVEFLVSFYNNEISEKSEIFDDQFSVERPDGSNFTLKIRSTKLEDSAMYFCASMTSLQEQYFGPGTRLTVT.

The chain uses TRBV3-1 and TRBJ2-3; no clear D gene. V lost 0 bases and J lost 1, with 8 bases in between. From germline, CDR1 is LGHDT and CDR2 YNNKEL (reference sequence). The CDR3 loop spans 15 amino acids. DNA of the CDR3: TGTGCCAGCAGCCAAGAGACGTATCGCACAGATACGCAGTATTTT. Translated: CASSQETYRTDTQYF.

This sequence joins TRBV20-1 and TRBJ1-3; 7 bases align to TRBD1. The trim removed 6 bases at V and 0 bases at J, leaving 5 bases unmatched. CDR3 length: 14 residues. The germline gives CDR1 DFQATT, CDR2 SNEGSKA (reference sequence). CDR3 loop: CSARDSSSGNTIYF. DNA of the CDR3: TGCAGTGCCCGGGACAGCAGCTCTGGAAACACCATATATTTT.

The V call is TRBV4-1, the J call TRBJ1-2; the D is unclear. V was cut by 0 bases and J by 4 bases, with 15 bases left in between. Germline V gives CDR1 MGHRA, CDR2 YSYEKL. The CDR3 runs 16 residues. In nucleotides, the CDR3 is TGCGCCAGCAGCCAAGAATTACCGGCCGCGGGCTATGGCTACACCTTC. Residues: CASSQELPAAGYGYTF.

This chain connects TRBV5-1 to TRBJ2-3; 7 bases fit TRBD2. The germline V gene has CDR1 SGHRS and CDR2 YFSETQ. The CDR3 is made up of 17 amino acids. V lost 4 bases, J lost 1 base, and 12 bases stayed unmatched. This CDR3 is CASSPEVFAGGTDTQYF. CDR3 coding DNA: TGCGCCAGCAGCCCAGAGGTTTTCGCGGGAGGCACAGATACGCAGTATTTT.

This clonotype turned up a few times. This chain links TRBV7-2 with TRBJ2-7, with 12 bases fitting TRBD2. The CDR3 is 15 amino acids. Germline assignment: CDR1 SGHTA and CDR2 FQGNSA. Trimming took 5 bases from V and 3 from J; bases not matched to a gene: 5. This CDR3 reads CASSRGLAGNYEQYF. The CDR3 nucleotides read TGTGCCAGCAGCCGCGGACTAGCGGGAAACTACGAGCAGTACTTC.

The V call is TRBV7-9, the J call TRBJ2-1; D is uncertain. V was pared by 3 bases and J by 5 bases, with 11 bases between. The CDR3 length is 14 residues. Germline lookup yields CDR1 SEHNR and CDR2 FQNEAQ (reference sequence). In DNA form, the CDR3 reads TGTGCCAGCAGCTTGGCTGTACTAAACAATGAGCAGTTCTTC. Encoded protein: CASSLAVLNNEQFF.

This clonotype was picked up a small number of times. CDR3 DNA sequence: TGCGCCAGCAGCCAAGTTGGGAGGGAGGACTCCTACGAGCAGTACTTC. Translation gives CASSQVGREDSYEQYF. The V gene is TRBV4-1, the J gene TRBJ2-7; 7 bases fit TRBD2. Germline-derived CDR1 and CDR2 are MGHRA and YSYEKL. V gave up 1 base and J gave up 0 bases; unmatched junction bases: 6. This CDR3 spans 16 amino acids.

The chain recombines TRBV20-1 with TRBJ2-4; 10 bases are a match to TRBD2. The DNA end favors TRBJ2-5, so the J call may be wrong. There are 17 residues in the CDR3. CDR1 and CDR2 (germline): DFQATT, SNEGSKA (reference sequence). CDR3 in amino acids: CSARPGWLAGAGETQYF. DNA of the CDR3: TGCAGTGCTAGGCCCGGTTGGCTAGCGGGAGCCGGCGAGACCCAGTACTTC.

The chain has TRBV6-5 and TRBJ2-3; D may be TRBD2 (6 bases). V was clipped by 6 bases and J by 2 bases, with 12 bases between them. CDR1 is MNHEY, CDR2 SVGAGI, per germline. The CDR3 is 14 residues long. CDR3 sequence reads: CASRNGGNTDTQYF. The DNA for the CDR3 is TGTGCCAGCAGGAATGGCGGGAACACAGATACGCAGTATTTT.

V and J are TRBV15 and TRBJ2-1, with 14 nucleotides matching TRBD2. CDR1 is LNHNV, CDR2 YYDKDF, per germline (reference sequence). Trimming at V came to 3 bases and at J to 5 bases, leaving 21 bases not matched to a gene. The CDR3 spans 22 residues. The CDR3 is CATSSPPGLAGEGLLRNNEQFF. The CDR3 region has the DNA TGTGCCACCAGCAGCCCTCCGGGACTAGCGGGAGAGGGACTGCTCCGGAACAATGAGCAGTTCTTC.

The chain uses TRBV27 and TRBJ2-7; unclear D gene. With 1 base removed from V and 2 bases from J, the gap between germline ends came to 12 bases. The CDR3 contains 15 residues. Looked up from germline, CDR1 is MNHEY and CDR2 is SMNVEV (reference sequence). CDR3 residues: CASSLLFERTYEQYF. The CDR3 DNA is TGTGCCAGCAGTTTATTATTTGAACGCACCTACGAGCAGTACTTC.

This chain joins TRBV29-1 and TRBJ1-2, with D possibly being TRBD1 (5 bases). Trimming left V 1 base short and J 4 bases short, with 16 bases between. This CDR3 has 15 residues. Germline assignment: CDR1 SQVTM and CDR2 ANQGSEA. The DNA of the CDR3 is TGCAGCGTTGAAGTCGGGGGGGGAGCTTTCTATGGCTACACCTTC. Protein product: CSVEVGGGAFYGYTF.

This clonotype occurred a few times. The chain employs TRBV12-3 or TRBV12-4 and TRBJ2-7; 9 bases are a match to TRBD2. This CDR3 has 15 residues. Trimming at V came to 3 bases and at J to 9 bases, leaving 12 bases not matched to a gene. The CDR3 sequence: CASSFGGLAGNAQYF. The CDR3 nucleotides are TGTGCCAGCAGTTTTGGTGGGCTAGCGGGAAATGCGCAGTACTTC.

This clonotype has only a few counts. This chain connects TRBV27 to TRBJ2-7; D gene unclear. With 0 bases removed from V and 3 bases from J, the gap between germline ends came to 15 bases. This CDR3 region has 16 residues. Germline values: CDR1 MNHEY, CDR2 SMNVEV (reference sequence). CDR3 coding DNA: TGTGCCAGCAGTTTATCATACAACTACGTAGACTACGAGCAGTACTTC. This gives the protein CASSLSYNYVDYEQYF.